These 16 T cell receptor beta chains were all obtained from the same sample, sequenced in a study of spatial heterogeneity in lung cancer. Time point specified: sample taken at primary tumor resection. TCRdb reprocessed the 5' RACE reads via MiXCR and lists one record per CDR3 protein. Here the sample spans tens of thousands of distinct CDR3 sequences, roughly 6.5% being singletons. Sequencing was performed on PBMCs, taken at surgery. The origin of the receptors is a female donor with early-stage non-small cell lung cancer.

This clonotype was counted ten times or more. J is TRBJ2-1 and V is TRBV7-6; a weak D match, TRBD2 (7 bases). Germline values: CDR1 SGHVS, CDR2 FNYEAQ. V was pared by 1 base and J by 4 bases, with 11 bases between. CDR3 length: 15 amino acids. The CDR3 bases are TGTGCCAGCAGCTTAGGGGGGCGGGAGTACAATGAGCAGTTCTTC. Translation: CASSLGGREYNEQFF.

The table lists this clonotype with many counts. The V gene is TRBV27, the J gene TRBJ1-1; D unresolved. CDR3 size: 13 residues. Germline-derived CDR1 and CDR2 are MNHEY and SMNVEV (reference sequence). V was cut by 3 bases and J by 4 bases, with 9 bases left in between. The DNA for the CDR3 is TGTGCCAGCAGTTTCCAGGATGGCACTGAAGCTTTCTTT. Translating it yields CASSFQDGTEAFF.

This clonotype came up many times. This chain joins TRBV7-9 and TRBJ1-1; D not certain. From germline, CDR1 is SEHNR and CDR2 FQNEAQ (reference sequence). V was shortened by 5 bases and J by 5 bases, with 6 bases between the two germline ends. The CDR3 runs 11 residues. The CDR3 sequence is CASSRQTEAFF. The CDR3 coding sequence is TGTGCCAGCAGCCGCCAAACTGAAGCTTTCTTT.

This clonotype was observed many times. The J gene is TRBJ1-2, the V gene TRBV20-1, with D possibly being TRBD1 (6 bases). V gave up 6 bases and J gave up 5 bases, with 16 bases separating them. Germline CDR1 and CDR2: DFQATT and SNEGSKA (reference sequence). The CDR3 contains 13 residues. CDR3 in amino acids: CSATRQTGYGYTF. CDR3 bases: TGCAGTGCGACTCGCCAAACAGGGTATGGCTACACCTTC.

This chain connects TRBV7-9 to TRBJ1-2; D is unclear. V gave up 4 bases and J gave up 8 bases, with 14 bases separating them. Germline V gene sequence: CDR1 SEHNR, CDR2 FQNEAQ (reference sequence). This CDR3 contains 13 residues. The CDR3 protein is CASSSGSRSGYTF. The CDR3 coding sequence is TGTGCCAGCAGCTCCGGGTCCCGCTCGGGCTACACCTTC. Supplemented by reference TRBV7-9 and TRBJ1-2, the full variable domain reads DTGVSQNPRHKITKRGQNVTFRCDPISEHNRLYWYRQTLGQGPEFLTYFQNEAQLEKSRLLSDRFSAERPKGSFSTLEIQRTEQGDSAMYLCASSSGSRSGYTFGSGTRLTVV.

The sample holds a few counts of this clonotype. The genes are TRBV27 and TRBJ1-6, with D perhaps TRBD1 (6 bases). This CDR3 contains 15 residues. CDR1 is MNHEY and CDR2 is SMNVEV in the germline V gene (reference sequence). V lost 3 bases and J 6 bases, leaving 12 bases between the germline ends. CDR3 loop: CASSLFSRGNSPLHF. The CDR3 DNA reads as TGTGCCAGCAGTTTGTTCAGCAGGGGTAATTCACCCCTCCACTTT.

DNA of the CDR3: TGTGCCAGCAGTTTAAGGGGACTAGCGGGAGGCAATGAGCAGTTCTTC. Amino acids: CASSLRGLAGGNEQFF. This chain links TRBV28 with TRBJ2-1; 15 bases agree with TRBD2. With V trimmed by 2 bases and J by 6 bases, 2 bases remained unmatched. Germline V gives CDR1 MDHEN, CDR2 SYDVKM. The CDR3 is 16 amino acids.

This clonotype has a count of ten or more. V and J are TRBV29-1 and TRBJ2-7; D possibly corresponds to TRBD1 (6 bases). Trimming shortened V by 3 bases and J by 5 bases, and 11 bases separated the two germline ends. Germline lookup yields CDR1 SQVTM and CDR2 ANQGSEA. The CDR3 length is 12 residues. The CDR3 nucleotides read TGCAGCGTTGACAGGGGAAGAGACGAGCAGTACTTC. The encoded protein is CSVDRGRDEQYF.

This clonotype was picked up many times. This chain joins TRBV12-3 or TRBV12-4 and TRBJ1-5, with 7 bases matching TRBD1. CDR3 length equals 14 residues. V lost 6 bases to trimming and J lost 7 bases; unmatched junction nucleotides: 9. In DNA, the CDR3 is TGTGCCAGCAGCCCTACAGGGGTGGTCCAGCCCCAGCATTTT. Its translation is CASSPTGVVQPQHF.

The rearrangement links TRBV20-1 to TRBJ2-1, with 9 bases aligning to TRBD2. The CDR3 contains 15 residues. Germline values: CDR1 DFQATT, CDR2 SNEGSKA (reference sequence). With V trimmed by 3 bases and J by 0 bases, 3 bases remained unmatched. The CDR3 nucleotides are TGCAGTGCTAGGGCACTAGCGGGCTCCTACAATGAGCAGTTCTTC. It specifies CSARALAGSYNEQFF.

This clonotype was detected once. This clone may be a read error of a much larger clone one base away. CDR3 sequence (DNA): TGCAGTGCTAAAGGTCTAGCGCAGTCCTACAATGAGCAGATCTTC. This encodes CSAKGLAQSYNEQIF. The chain carries TRBV20-1 and TRBJ2-1, with a weak D call TRBD2 (6 bases). The CDR3 contains 15 residues. Germline V gene sequence: CDR1 DFQATT, CDR2 SNEGSKA (reference sequence).

There are many counts of this clonotype. The V gene is TRBV7-2, the J gene TRBJ2-4; D is undetermined. Deletions cut 5 bases from V and 7 bases from J, with 9 bases between. Germline V gives CDR1 SGHTA, CDR2 FQGNSA. This CDR3 is 12 amino acids long. The CDR3 bases are TGTGCCAGCAGCCTCGAACCCAACATTCAGTACTTC. It is translated as CASSLEPNIQYF.

The sample holds many counts of this clonotype. This chain uses TRBV6-2 or TRBV6-3 with TRBJ2-2, with 7 bases identical to TRBD1. Germline V lookup: CDR1 MNHEY, CDR2 SVGEGT. CDR3 length equals 17 residues. With 6 bases clipped from V and 3 bases from J, the junction kept 13 bases outside the gene matches. CDR3 sequence (DNA): TGTGCCAGCAGCGTCCCCAGGGAAAGGGGGCACACCGGGGAGCTGTTTTTT. Amino acid sequence: CASSVPRERGHTGELFF.

This clonotype was seen repeatedly, ten times or more. The chain joins TRBV24-1 to TRBJ1-2; 7 bases are shared with TRBD1. Looked up from germline, CDR1 is KGHDR and CDR2 is SFDVKD. The CDR3 consists of 14 residues. Trimming removed 5 bases from V and 8 bases from J; junction bases left unmatched: 10. The CDR3 DNA is TGTGCCACCAGTGTTCCCGGACAGGATGGGGGCTACACCTTC. This codes for CATSVPGQDGGYTF.

This clonotype has at least ten counts. The chain employs TRBV28 and TRBJ1-5; D is ambiguous. Germline CDR1 reads MDHEN; CDR2 reads SYDVKM. This CDR3 comprises 15 residues. Trimming stripped 8 bases from V and 0 bases from J, with 14 bases between. CDR3 sequence: CASARVGISNQPQHF. The CDR3 bases are TGTGCCAGCGCGCGGGTTGGAATTAGCAATCAGCCCCAGCATTTT. The variable domain in full, with the rest retrieved from reference TRBV28 and TRBJ1-5, is DVKVTQSSRYLVKRTGEKVFLECVQDMDHENMFWYRQDPGLGLRLIYFSYDVKMKEKGDIPEGYSVSREKKERFSLILESASTNQTSMYLCASARVGISNQPQHFGDGTRLSIL.

The gene calls are TRBV7-9 and TRBJ1-6, with D uncertain. Deletions cut 1 base from V and 8 bases from J, with 12 bases between. The CDR3 runs 15 residues. From germline, CDR1 is SEHNR and CDR2 FQNEAQ (reference sequence). In nucleotides, the CDR3 is TGTGCCAGCAGCTTAGAATCAGGTTCTTATTCACCCCTCCACTTT. Its protein product is CASSLESGSYSPLHF.